One sample yielded the 17 T cell receptor beta chains listed below, sequenced in a study of human CD8 memory T cell subsets. TCR beta was sequenced from UMI-tagged 5' RACE libraries. TCRdb reprocessed the 5' RACE reads, with one entry per CDR3 protein and no DNA. The sample has approximately 11,000 distinct CDR3 sequences. Material for sequencing was CD8+ T cells from PBMCs. All receptors derive from a human donor in good health.

V usage is TRBV29-1 and J usage is TRBJ2-5; the TRBD1 assignment by TCRdb is unverifiable without DNA. Germline V lookup: CDR1 SQVTM, CDR2 ANQGSEA. The CDR3 runs 14 residues. CDR3 region: CSVVITGMLVTQYF.

The V and J genes are TRBV7-2 and TRBJ2-5; TCRdb names TRBD2, which stays unverified in the absence of DNA. The CDR3 loop spans 15 amino acids. Germline V gives CDR1 SGHTA, CDR2 FQGNSA. The CDR3 is CASSLSLLPQETQYF.

The chain joins TRBV10-3 to TRBJ2-1. Germline CDR1 reads ENHRY; CDR2 reads SYGVKD. CDR3 length: 13 residues. The CDR3 sequence: CAISEGFADEQFF.

The J gene is TRBJ2-1, the V gene TRBV28; with no DNA, the TCRdb D assignment of TRBD2 cannot be verified. The CDR3 length is 16 residues. Germline V gene lookup returns CDR1 MDHEN and CDR2 SYDVKM. This CDR3 is CASSPHLAGSYNEQFF.

The chain joins TRBV24-1 to TRBJ2-5; TCRdb gives TRBD2 as the D gene, but with no DNA this cannot be confirmed. This CDR3 comprises 15 residues. Looked up from germline, CDR1 is KGHDR and CDR2 is SFDVKD. The CDR3 sequence: CATSGNEGSEETQYF.

The chain couples TRBV7-9 to TRBJ1-2; TCRdb reports TRBD1, a call that lacks DNA to check it against. Germline V CDR1 and CDR2: SEHNR, FQNEAQ (reference sequence). CDR3 length: 13 amino acids. CDR3 protein: CASSIPGTDGYTF.

The chain couples TRBV12-3 or TRBV12-4 to TRBJ2-5; with no DNA, the TCRdb D assignment of TRBD2 cannot be verified. The CDR3 runs to 14 residues. This CDR3 reads CASSPPAGQETQYF.

The chain links TRBV7-9 to TRBJ2-5. Germline V lookup: CDR1 SEHNR, CDR2 FQNEAQ (reference sequence). The CDR3 runs to 15 residues. CDR3 loop: CASSLALGSEETQYF.

The chain carries TRBV7-9 and TRBJ1-2; TCRdb's D call of TRBD1 is untestable without DNA. This CDR3 region has 16 residues. Per germline, CDR1 SEHNR and CDR2 FQNEAQ (reference sequence). The CDR3 is CASSLVDRGQRYGYTF.

CDR3 residues: CASSPWTAGGNYEQYF. The chain combines TRBV4-1 with TRBJ2-7; TCRdb's assignment of TRBD2 cannot be checked, as there is no DNA. The CDR3 length is 16 residues. The V gene's germline CDR1 is MGHRA and CDR2 YSYEKL.

The J gene is TRBJ2-7, the V gene TRBV13; TCRdb selects TRBD1, and the lack of DNA leaves this call unchecked. The CDR3 runs 15 residues. Germline assignment: CDR1 PRHDT and CDR2 FYEKMQ (reference sequence). The CDR3 protein is CASSLRDREINEQYF.

The CDR3 loop is CASSVPAYEQYF. This sequence joins TRBV4-1 and TRBJ2-7; TCRdb calls TRBD1, which cannot be checked without DNA. The CDR3 consists of 12 residues. Germline CDR1 and CDR2: MGHRA and YSYEKL.

V usage is TRBV5-1 and J usage is TRBJ2-1; the TRBD2 assignment by TCRdb is unverifiable without DNA. Germline V lookup: CDR1 SGHRS, CDR2 YFSETQ. This CDR3 region has 14 residues. Here the CDR3 reads CASSLRQGGSEQFF.

This clonotype shows up as medium-sized by frequency. V usage is TRBV12-3 or TRBV12-4 and J usage is TRBJ1-1; checking the TCRdb D call of TRBD1 is not possible without DNA. The CDR3 is 13 amino acids. This chain's CDR3 is CASSFSGVNEAFF.

The chain is built from TRBV7-3 and TRBJ2-7. Germline lookup yields CDR1 SGHTA and CDR2 FQGTGA. The CDR3 sequence is 14 residues long. The CDR3 spells CASSLIGSVGEQYF.

The CDR3 loop is CASSSTTGTSGGNEQFF. This chain joins TRBV27 and TRBJ2-1; lacking DNA, the TRBD2 call made by TCRdb goes unchecked. Per the germline V gene, CDR1 is MNHEY and CDR2 is SMNVEV (reference sequence). The CDR3 covers 17 residues.

This clonotype is deemed medium-sized by its frequency. The CDR3 spells CASSEPRGRHEQFF. The rearrangement links TRBV9 to TRBJ2-1; TCRdb selects TRBD1, and the lack of DNA leaves this call unchecked. CDR1 is SGDLS and CDR2 is YYNGEE in the germline V gene. This CDR3 contains 14 residues.